This note documents a single TCR beta chain sequence. Its antigen is unidentified. This specimen includes other DNA sequences encoding the same CDR3. The germline V and J ends were trimmed by 3 bases and 4 bases, with 9 bases remaining between them. The CDR3 is 13 amino acids. Germline CDR1 and CDR2: LNHDA and SQIVND (reference sequence). Only in-frame clones appear in the TCRdb table, and some are missing; sequencing was by immunoSEQ multiplex PCR. The repertoire includes fewer than 65,000 clones, 80% of them detected once, and under 5% sits in the top ten. Individuals having autoimmune disease history or systemic immunosuppression were not enrolled. The sample comes from a study of OX40 agonist ivuxolimab in advanced cancers. Overall study: The drug used for patients, ivuxolimab, was an agonistic anti-OX40 (CD134) antibody. With a range of roughly 20 to 80, age averaged approximately 55 years, and 75% to 90% were male.

Study results and caveats: At doses 0.1 to 3.0 mg/kg, CD4+ and CD8+ clones expanded.

This TCR derives from an adult with an advanced solid tumor such as melanoma, head and neck, liver or kidney cancer. The genes are TRBV19 and TRBJ1-1, with TRBD1 as a possible D gene (5 bases). Sequenced here: CD4+ or CD8+ T cells sorted from blood, sampled in a trial of the OX40 agonist ivuxolimab. The CDR3 spells CASSIGGATEAFF. CDR3 sequence (DNA): TGTGCCAGTAGTATTGGCGGGGCCACTGAAGCTTTCTTT.